These 20 T cell receptor beta chains share one sample of origin, sequenced in a study of T cells in women clearing cervical HPV infection. Profiling relied on immunoSEQ multiplex PCR, and the TCRdb table lists in-frame clones only, not all of them. The listing records under 35,000 clones. The material sequenced was blood buffy coat. These receptors all stem from a woman aged 18-70 years with a cervical HPV16 infection that either progressed to CIN3+ or cleared (not recorded which).

Concerning this clone: Coverage ceases 3 residues before the CDR3 finishes, and the germline J gene fills in the end. This chain links TRBV2 with TRBJ1-4, with 9 positions matching TRBD1. The CDR3 totals 13 residues. Germline V CDR1 and CDR2: SNHLY, FYNNEI. The junction had 5 bases not matched to a gene; V was cut back by 8 bases and J by 7 bases. The CDR3: CASRQGGTEKLFF. Partial CDR3 DNA: TGTGCCAGCCGACAGGGGGGGACTGAAAAA.

Concerning this clone: The CDR3 end lies 3 residues beyond the end of the read and is filled in from the germline J gene. The gene calls are TRBV5-6 and TRBJ2-1; D call uncertain. The CDR3 spans 14 residues. Germline V CDR1 and CDR2: SGHDT, YYEEEE. Trimming removed 2 bases from V and 3 bases from J, with 9 bases in between. CDR3 sequence: CASSFRGYYNEQFF. The sequenced part of the CDR3 DNA is TGTGCCAGCAGCTTTCGCGGTTACTACAATGAG.

Remarks on this clone: The observed sequence ends 3 residues before the CDR3 terminus, with the missing tail filled in from the germline J gene. The rearrangement joins TRBV10-1 to TRBJ2-5, with no clear D. The CDR3 has 14 residues. Germline values: CDR1 WNHNN, CDR2 SYGVQD (reference sequence). Trimming stripped 0 bases from V and 1 base from J, with 6 bases between. The covered CDR3 bases are TGCGCCAGCAGTGAGTCGGGCAGCCAAGAGACC. Translating it yields CASSESGSQET. The whole CDR3 sequence is CASSESGSQETQYF.

In regard to this clone: The CDR3 end lies 3 residues beyond the end of the read and is filled in from the germline J gene. This chain links TRBV5-4 with TRBJ2-2; 8 bases map to TRBD1. The CDR3 length is 16 residues. The ends lost 3 bases at V and 10 bases at J; junction bases unmatched: 14. Germline loops: CDR1 SGHNT, CDR2 YYREEE (reference sequence). The CDR3 is CASSSSIRTGTEELFF. CDR3 DNA, as far as it was read: TGTGCCAGCAGCTCTTCGATCAGGACAGGGACAGAGGAG.

Remarks on this clone: The DNA ends 3 residues before the CDR3 does, and the rest of the CDR3 is filled in from the germline J gene. The gene calls are TRBV2 and TRBJ2-1, with 12 nucleotides matching TRBD2. Germline CDR1 SNHLY, CDR2 FYNNEI. The CDR3 consists of 18 residues. With V trimmed by 3 bases and J by 6 bases, 12 bases remained unmatched. The covered CDR3 bases are TGTGCCAGCAGTGATCCCGCTAGCGGGAGGGAGGTGAGCAATGAG. Translated, it gives CASSDPASGREVSNE. The entire CDR3 reads CASSDPASGREVSNEQFF.

The sequenced part of the CDR3 DNA is TGCGCCAGCAGCTTATTTGGGGGGGATGACTATGGC. Protein: CASSLFGGDDYG. The full CDR3 sequence reads CASSLFGGDDYGYTF. The rearrangement joins TRBV5-1 to TRBJ1-2, with D possibly being TRBD1 (5 bases). Read sequence stops 3 residues before the CDR3 end, and the germline J gene provides the missing end. The germline gives CDR1 SGHRS, CDR2 YFSETQ. This CDR3 contains 15 residues. The V gene lost 2 bases and the J gene lost 3 bases, with 14 bases spanning the gap.

The sequenced CDR3 bases are TGCGCCAGCAGCCTGGGACAGGGTTCCTACGAG. Translation: CASSLGQGSYE. The complete CDR3 sequence is CASSLGQGSYEQYF. The chain employs TRBV4-1 and TRBJ2-7, with 9 bases fitting TRBD1. Read sequence stops 3 residues before the CDR3 end, and the germline J gene provides the missing end. The CDR3 covers 14 residues. After removal of 4 bases from V and 1 base from J, the junction contained 2 bases not matched to a gene. Per the germline V gene, CDR1 is MGHRA and CDR2 is YSYEKL.

In the case of this clone: The read ends 3 residues shy of where the CDR3 ends; the end is completed using the germline J gene. The chain uses TRBV30 and TRBJ2-1, with D tentatively TRBD2 (6 bases). V was pared by 8 bases and J by 3 bases, with 17 bases between. The CDR3 runs to 14 residues. Germline V gene sequence: CDR1 GTSNPN, CDR2 SVGIG (reference sequence). The CDR3 DNA, read in part, is TGTGCCGGGACCCCAGGGACTGGCTACAATGAG. This gives the protein CAGTPGTGYNE. The whole CDR3 reads CAGTPGTGYNEQFF.

A remark on this clone: Read sequence stops 3 residues before the CDR3 end, and the germline J gene provides the missing end. The chain is built from TRBV2 and TRBJ1-6; D not resolved. This CDR3 is built from 11 residues. Trimming took off 6 bases at V and 8 bases at J, with 5 bases between the two ends. The V gene's germline CDR1 is SNHLY and CDR2 FYNNEI. The CDR3 loop reads CASRADSPLHF. Incomplete CDR3 DNA: TGTGCCAGCAGGGCGGATTCACCC. Full variable domain (outside the CDR3, taken from reference TRBV2 and TRBJ1-6): EPEVTQTPSHQVTQMGQEVILRCVPISNHLYFYWYRQILGQKVEFLVSFYNNEISEKSEIFDDQFSVERPDGSNFTLKIRSTKLEDSAMYFCASRADSPLHFGNGTRLTVT.

In the case of this clone: The DNA ends 3 residues before the CDR3 does, and the rest of the CDR3 is filled in from the germline J gene. This chain uses TRBV19 with TRBJ2-6; D remains ambiguous. Trimming took off 7 bases at V and 0 bases at J, with 10 bases between the two ends. The V gene's germline CDR1 is LNHDA and CDR2 SQIVND (reference sequence). This CDR3 is 15 amino acids long. The sequenced CDR3 bases are TGTGCCAGTACGGTCCCAGGCTCTGGGGCCAACGTC. Translating gives CASTVPGSGANV. The whole CDR3 is CASTVPGSGANVLTF.

Remarks on this clone: The CDR3 is cut off 3 residues early in the read; its end comes from the germline J gene. The chain recombines TRBV19 with TRBJ2-2; D is uncertain. Germline assignment: CDR1 LNHDA and CDR2 SQIVND (reference sequence). The length of the CDR3 is 11 residues. V lost 5 bases and J lost 8, with 6 bases in between. The CDR3 is CASSGRGELFF. The sequenced CDR3 bases are TGTGCCAGTAGTGGGCGAGGGGAG.

As concerns this clone: The read terminates 3 residues ahead of where the CDR3 ends, so the germline J gene completes it. The chain couples TRBV7-2 to TRBJ2-6; weak D call: TRBD1 (6 bases). This CDR3 has 15 residues. Germline lookup yields CDR1 SGHTA and CDR2 FQGNSA. V lost 3 bases, J lost 4 bases, and 10 bases lay in between. The covered CDR3 bases are TGTGCCAGCAGCTTTCAGGGGACCGGGGCCAACGTC. Translation: CASSFQGTGANV. The entire CDR3 sequence reads CASSFQGTGANVLTF. Full variable domain (missing parts from reference TRBV7-2 and TRBJ2-6): GAGVSQSPSNKVTEKGKDVELRCDPISGHTALYWYRQSLGQGLEFLIYFQGNSAPDKSGLPSDRFSAERTGGSVSTLTIQRTQQEDSAVYLCASSFQGTGANVLTFGAGSRLTVL.

About this clone itself: The read terminates 3 residues ahead of where the CDR3 ends, so the germline J gene completes it. This chain joins TRBV29-1 and TRBJ2-7, with TRBD1 as a possible D gene (10 bases). Germline V gene lookup returns CDR1 SQVTM and CDR2 ANQGSEA. Trimming shortened V by 6 bases and J by 3 bases, and 18 bases separated the two germline ends. The CDR3 is made up of 14 amino acids. The CDR3 region is CSVREGQGFYEQYF. Incomplete CDR3 DNA: TGCAGCGTGCGGGAGGGACAGGGGTTCTACGAG.

For this clone: The read terminates 3 residues before the CDR3 end, so the remaining end is supplied by the germline J gene. V and J are TRBV19 and TRBJ1-1; the D gene is possibly TRBD1 (5 bases). This CDR3 is 13 amino acids long. V dropped 5 bases and J dropped 3 bases, with 10 bases sitting between them. Per the germline V gene, CDR1 is LNHDA and CDR2 is SQIVND (reference sequence). CDR3 bases read: TGTGCCAGTAGTGTCGACAGCTACACTGAA. Amino acid sequence: CASSVDSYTE. The entire CDR3 is CASSVDSYTEAFF.

To note about this clone: The read falls 3 residues short of the CDR3 end, and the missing part is taken from the germline J gene. The chain has TRBV12-3 or TRBV12-4 and TRBJ2-3, with TRBD2 matching over 7 bases. The CDR3 totals 16 residues. After removal of 7 bases from V and 2 bases from J, the junction contained 12 bases not matched to a gene. The CDR3 bases that were read are TGTGCCAGCACCCCTTCCGGGGGAGGGACCACAGATACG. Amino acids: CASTPSGGGTTDT. The complete CDR3 reads CASTPSGGGTTDTQYF.

Concerning this clone: The sequence runs out 3 residues before the end of the CDR3; the remainder is reconstructed from the germline J gene. V gene TRBV18 combines with J gene TRBJ2-7; TRBD2 is a possible D gene (5 bases). Germline V CDR1 and CDR2: KGHSH, LQKENI. This CDR3 has 13 amino acids. V dropped 8 bases and J dropped 1 base, with 12 bases sitting between them. The CDR3 loop is CASNGGQSYEQYF. The CDR3 bases that were read are TGTGCCAGCAACGGCGGGCAGTCCTACGAG.

Comments on this clone: The sequence runs out 3 residues before the end of the CDR3; the remainder is reconstructed from the germline J gene. This chain joins TRBV6-4 and TRBJ1-1; the match to TRBD1 covers 7 bases. V lost 8 bases to trimming and J lost 1 base; unmatched junction nucleotides: 13. Germline-derived CDR1 and CDR2 are MRHNA and SNTAGT. The CDR3 runs to 16 residues. The sequenced part of the CDR3 DNA is TGTGCCAGCGGCCCTGAGCGGGACAGCGGGAACACTGAA. Protein product: CASGPERDSGNTE. The full CDR3 sequence reads CASGPERDSGNTEAFF.

Comments on this clone: The junction departs from the called germline gene at one end, perhaps through a read error. The sequence runs out 3 residues before the end of the CDR3; the remainder is reconstructed from the germline J gene. The chain combines TRBV18 with TRBJ1-2; D gene uncertain. The CDR3 covers 14 residues. Per the germline V gene, CDR1 is KGHSH and CDR2 is LQKENI. The sequenced CDR3 bases are TGTGCCAGCTCACGTACGAGCGGGAGCTATGAC. It translates to CASSRTSGSYD. The complete CDR3 reads CASSRTSGSYDYTF. Complete variable domain (other parts from reference TRBV18 and TRBJ1-2): NAGVMQNPRHLVRRRGQEARLRCSPMKGHSHVYWYRQLPEEGLKFMVYLQKENIIDESGMPKERFSAEFPKEGPSILRIQQVVRGDSAAYFCASSRTSGSYDYTFGSGTRLTVV.

As concerns this clone: The read comes to an end 3 residues before the CDR3 does, leaving the germline J gene to fill in the end. The chain uses TRBV5-1 and TRBJ2-2; no clear D gene. Germline V CDR1 and CDR2: SGHRS, YFSETQ. The CDR3 has 14 amino acids. CDR3 DNA (partial): TGCGCCAGCAGCTTGGACAGTGGAGATTCACCG. Amino acid sequence: CASSLDSGDSP. The CDR3 reads in full as CASSLDSGDSPLFF.

Comments on this clone: The CDR3 goes on 3 residues after the read ends, and that part is filled in from the germline J gene. The chain combines TRBV11-2 with TRBJ2-7; TRBD1 aligns across 8 bases. V was clipped by 7 bases and J by 5 bases; unmatched bases: 7. This CDR3 is 13 amino acids long. Germline V gene data show CDR1 as SGHAT and CDR2 as FQNNGV. The CDR3 reads CASTLDREDEQYF. CDR3 DNA (partial): TGTGCCAGCACCTTGGACAGGGAAGACGAG.